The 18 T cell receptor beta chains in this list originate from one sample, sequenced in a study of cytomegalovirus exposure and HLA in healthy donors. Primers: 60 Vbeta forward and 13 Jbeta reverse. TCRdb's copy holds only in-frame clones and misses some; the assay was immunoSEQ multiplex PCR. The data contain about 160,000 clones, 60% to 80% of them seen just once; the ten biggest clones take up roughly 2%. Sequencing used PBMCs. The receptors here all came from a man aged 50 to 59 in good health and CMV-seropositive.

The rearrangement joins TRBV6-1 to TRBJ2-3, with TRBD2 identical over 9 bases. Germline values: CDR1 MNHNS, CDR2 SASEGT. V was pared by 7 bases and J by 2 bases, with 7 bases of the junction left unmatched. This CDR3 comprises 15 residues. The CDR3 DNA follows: TGTGCCAGCAAGAAGGCGGGGGGGTTCACAGATACGCAGTATTTT. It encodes CASKKAGGFTDTQYF.

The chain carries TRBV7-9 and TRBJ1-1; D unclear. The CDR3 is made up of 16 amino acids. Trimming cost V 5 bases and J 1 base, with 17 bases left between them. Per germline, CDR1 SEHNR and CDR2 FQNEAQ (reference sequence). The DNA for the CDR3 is TGTGCCAGCAGCCCCCGACCGCGGCGCCCGAACACTGAAGCTTTCTTT. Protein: CASSPRPRRPNTEAFF. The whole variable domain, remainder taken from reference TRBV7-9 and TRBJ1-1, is DTGVSQNPRHKITKRGQNVTFRCDPISEHNRLYWYRQTLGQGPEFLTYFQNEAQLEKSRLLSDRFSAERPKGSFSTLEIQRTEQGDSAMYLCASSPRPRRPNTEAFFGQGTRLTVV.

Written as DNA, the CDR3 is TGCGCCAGCAGTGAAATAGCGGGGGGAAGGAATGAGCAGTTCTTC. Translation gives CASSEIAGGRNEQFF. The chain uses TRBV10-1 and TRBJ2-1; 10 bases are a match to TRBD2. The CDR3 consists of 15 residues. Germline V gives CDR1 WNHNN, CDR2 SYGVQD (reference sequence). V lost 3 bases, J lost 7 bases, and 6 bases stayed unmatched.

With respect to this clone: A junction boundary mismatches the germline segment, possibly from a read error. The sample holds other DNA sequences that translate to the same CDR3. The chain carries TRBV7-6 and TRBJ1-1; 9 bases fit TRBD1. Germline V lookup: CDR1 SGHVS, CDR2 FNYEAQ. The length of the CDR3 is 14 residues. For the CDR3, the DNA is TGTGCCAGCAGTCTCGACAGGGGGAACACTGAAGCCTTCTTT. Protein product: CASSLDRGNTEAFF.

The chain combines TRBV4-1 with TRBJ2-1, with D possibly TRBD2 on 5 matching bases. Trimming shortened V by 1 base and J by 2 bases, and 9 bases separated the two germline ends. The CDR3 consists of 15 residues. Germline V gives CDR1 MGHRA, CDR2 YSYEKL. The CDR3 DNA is TGCGCCAGCAGCCAAGGAGAGGGAACCTACAATGAGCAGTTCTTC. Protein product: CASSQGEGTYNEQFF.

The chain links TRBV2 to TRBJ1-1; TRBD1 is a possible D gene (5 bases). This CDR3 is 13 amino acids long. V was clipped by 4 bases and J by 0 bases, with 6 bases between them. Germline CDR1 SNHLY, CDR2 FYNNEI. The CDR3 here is CASSGQLNTEAFF. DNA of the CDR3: TGTGCCAGCAGTGGACAGTTGAACACTGAAGCTTTCTTT.

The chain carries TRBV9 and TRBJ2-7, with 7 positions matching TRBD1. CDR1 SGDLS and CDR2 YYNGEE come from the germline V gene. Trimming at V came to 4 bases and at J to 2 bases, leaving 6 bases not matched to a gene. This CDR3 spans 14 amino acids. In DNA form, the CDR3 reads TGTGCCAGCAGCATACGACAGGGACCCTACGAGCAGTACTTC. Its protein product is CASSIRQGPYEQYF.

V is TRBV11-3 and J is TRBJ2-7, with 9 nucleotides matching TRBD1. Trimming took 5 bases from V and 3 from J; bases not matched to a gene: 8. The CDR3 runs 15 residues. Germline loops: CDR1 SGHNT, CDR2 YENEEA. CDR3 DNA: TGTGCCAGCAGCCGCGACTGGACAGGGGTCTACGAGCAGTACTTC. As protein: CASSRDWTGVYEQYF.

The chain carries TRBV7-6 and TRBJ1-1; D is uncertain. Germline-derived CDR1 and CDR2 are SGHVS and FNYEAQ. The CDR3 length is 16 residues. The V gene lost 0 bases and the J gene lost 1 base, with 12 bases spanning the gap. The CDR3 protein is CASSLAEDLPNTEAFF. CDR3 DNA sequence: TGTGCCAGCAGCTTAGCGGAGGACCTTCCGAACACTGAAGCTTTCTTT.

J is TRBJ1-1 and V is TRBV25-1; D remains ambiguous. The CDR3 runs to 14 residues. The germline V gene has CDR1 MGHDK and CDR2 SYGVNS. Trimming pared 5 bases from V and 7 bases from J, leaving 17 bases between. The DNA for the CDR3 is TGTGCCAGCAGTAACGGGTTGAGGGCCTTTGAAGCTTTCTTT. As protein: CASSNGLRAFEAFF.

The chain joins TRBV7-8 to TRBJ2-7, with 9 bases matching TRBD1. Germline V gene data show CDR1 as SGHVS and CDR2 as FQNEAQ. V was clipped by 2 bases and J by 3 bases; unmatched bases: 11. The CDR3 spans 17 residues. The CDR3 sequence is CASSLRTTGQGSYEQYF. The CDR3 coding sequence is TGTGCCAGCAGCTTAAGGACAACGGGACAGGGAAGCTACGAGCAGTACTTC.

As DNA, the CDR3 is TGCGCCAGCAGCGCCGGACAGTACAATGAGCAGTTCTTC. Translated: CASSAGQYNEQFF. V and J are TRBV5-1 and TRBJ2-1, with a tentative D call TRBD1 (6 bases). The CDR3 is 13 amino acids. CDR1 and CDR2 (germline): SGHRS, YFSETQ. V lost 4 bases, J lost 4 bases, and 9 bases lay in between.

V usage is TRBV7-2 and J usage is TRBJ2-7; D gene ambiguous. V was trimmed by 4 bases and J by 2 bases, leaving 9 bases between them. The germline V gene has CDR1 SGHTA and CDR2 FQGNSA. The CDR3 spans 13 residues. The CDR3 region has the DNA TGTGCCAGCAGCTCCGCGAAGCCCTACGAGCAGTACTTC. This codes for CASSSAKPYEQYF.

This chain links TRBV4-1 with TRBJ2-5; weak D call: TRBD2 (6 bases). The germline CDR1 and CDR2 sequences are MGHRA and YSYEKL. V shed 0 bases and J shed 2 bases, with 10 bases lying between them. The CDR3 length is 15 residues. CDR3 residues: CASSQDGTRQETQYF. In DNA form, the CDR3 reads TGCGCCAGCAGCCAAGATGGGACTCGTCAAGAGACCCAGTACTTC.

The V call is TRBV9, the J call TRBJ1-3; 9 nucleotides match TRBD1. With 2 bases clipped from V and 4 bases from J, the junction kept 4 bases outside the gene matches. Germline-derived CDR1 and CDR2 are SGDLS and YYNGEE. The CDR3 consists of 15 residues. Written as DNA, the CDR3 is TGTGCCAGCAGCGTTGGCGGGACAGGGGGAAACACCATATATTTT. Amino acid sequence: CASSVGGTGGNTIYF.

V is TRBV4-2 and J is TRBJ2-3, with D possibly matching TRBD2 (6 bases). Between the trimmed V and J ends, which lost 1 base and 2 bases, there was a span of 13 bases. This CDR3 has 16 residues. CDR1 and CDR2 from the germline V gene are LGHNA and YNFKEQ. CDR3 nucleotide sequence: TGTGCCAGCAGCCAAGTTCAGGCGGGGAACACAGATACGCAGTATTTT. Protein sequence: CASSQVQAGNTDTQYF.

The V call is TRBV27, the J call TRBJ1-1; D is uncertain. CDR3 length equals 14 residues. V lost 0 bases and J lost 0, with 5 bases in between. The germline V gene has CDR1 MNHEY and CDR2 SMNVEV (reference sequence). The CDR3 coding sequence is TGTGCCAGCAGTTTATCGGCCATGAACACTGAAGCTTTCTTT. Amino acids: CASSLSAMNTEAFF.

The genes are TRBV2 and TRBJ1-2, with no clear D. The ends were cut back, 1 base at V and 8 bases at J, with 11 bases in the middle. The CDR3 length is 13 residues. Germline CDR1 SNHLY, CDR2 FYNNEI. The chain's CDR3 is CASSEEGGMGYTF. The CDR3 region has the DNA TGTGCCAGCAGTGAAGAGGGAGGGATGGGCTACACCTTC.